One T cell receptor beta chain is described in this entry. Trimming took 7 bases from V and 7 from J, leaving 14 bases between them. This CDR3 comprises 13 residues. The germline V gene has CDR1 SNHLY and CDR2 FYNNEI. This record belongs to a study of technical replicates of blood from a handful of donors. Assay: immunoSEQ multiplex PCR; the TCRdb copy retains only in-frame clones and omits some. In the table there are 53,000 or so clones, over 85% of which are singletons. The source material was PBMCs. This clonotype originated in a human donor in good health. Some clones in this sample may be carry-over from other donors' samples. The genes are TRBV2 and TRBJ1-5; a possible D gene is TRBD1 (6 bases). In nucleotides, the CDR3 is TGTGCCAGCACCCGTCAGGGGAACCAGCCCCAGCATTTT. Amino acids: CASTRQGNQPQHF.